This T cell receptor beta chain was captured in a study of cytomegalovirus exposure and HLA in healthy donors. CDR3 length: 15 residues. Looked up from germline, CDR1 is MGHDK and CDR2 is SYGVNS. Regarding this clone: One end of the junction fails to match germline, which may point to a read error. At the DNA level, this CDR3 is encoded by other sequences in the same sample as well.

This PCR relied on a set of 60 Vbeta primers and 13 Jbeta primers. The protocol was immunoSEQ multiplex PCR, while the TCRdb copy is restricted to in-frame clones and leaves out a portion. This repertoire shows over 150,000 clones, approximately 67% found once; its top ten account for just under 4.5%. The receptor was isolated from a woman aged 18-30 years in good health and CMV-seropositive. The sequencing sample was made of PBMCs. The gene calls are TRBV25-1 and TRBJ1-1; maybe TRBD1 (5 bases). The CDR3 nucleotides read TGTGCCAGCAGTGATTTTCAGGGCCCAACTTTTGAAGCTTTCTTC. Translating it yields CASSDFQGPTFEAFF.